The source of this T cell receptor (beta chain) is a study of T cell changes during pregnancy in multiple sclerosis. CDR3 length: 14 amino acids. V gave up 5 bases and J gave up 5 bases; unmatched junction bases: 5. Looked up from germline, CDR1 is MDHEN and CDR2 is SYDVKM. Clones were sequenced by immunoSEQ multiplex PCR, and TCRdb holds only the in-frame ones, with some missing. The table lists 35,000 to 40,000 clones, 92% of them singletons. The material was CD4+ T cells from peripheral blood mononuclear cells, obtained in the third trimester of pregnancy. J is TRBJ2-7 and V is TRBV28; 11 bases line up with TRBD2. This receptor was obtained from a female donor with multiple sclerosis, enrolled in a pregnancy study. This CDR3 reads CASSPSGRLDEQYF. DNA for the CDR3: TGTGCCAGCAGTCCTAGCGGGAGGCTAGACGAGCAGTACTTC.